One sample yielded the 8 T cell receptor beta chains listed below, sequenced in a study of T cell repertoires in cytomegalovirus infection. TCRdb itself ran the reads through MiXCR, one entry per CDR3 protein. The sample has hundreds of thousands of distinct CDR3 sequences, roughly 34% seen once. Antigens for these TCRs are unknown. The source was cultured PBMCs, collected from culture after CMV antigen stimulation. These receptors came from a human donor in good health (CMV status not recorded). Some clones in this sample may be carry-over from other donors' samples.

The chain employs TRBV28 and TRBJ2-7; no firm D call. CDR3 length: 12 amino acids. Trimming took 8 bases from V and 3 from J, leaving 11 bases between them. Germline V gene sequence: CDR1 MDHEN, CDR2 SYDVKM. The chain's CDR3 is CASRNSFYEQYV. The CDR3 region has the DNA TGTGCCAGCCGCAATTCTTTCTACGAGCAGTACGTC.

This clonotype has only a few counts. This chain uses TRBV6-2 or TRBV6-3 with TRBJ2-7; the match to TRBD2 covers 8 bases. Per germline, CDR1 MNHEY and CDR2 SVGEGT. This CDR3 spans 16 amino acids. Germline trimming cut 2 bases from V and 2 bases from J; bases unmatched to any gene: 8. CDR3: CASSYGGGREAYEQYV. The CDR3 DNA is TGTGCCAGCAGTTACGGCGGGGGGAGAGAGGCCTACGAGCAGTACGTC.

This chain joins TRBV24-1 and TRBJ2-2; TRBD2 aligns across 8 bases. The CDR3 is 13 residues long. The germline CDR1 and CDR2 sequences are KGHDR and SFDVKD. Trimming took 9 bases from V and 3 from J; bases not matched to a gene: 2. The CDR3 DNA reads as TGTGCCACCGGGACTAGTTACACCGGGGAGCTGTTTTTT. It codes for CATGTSYTGELFF.

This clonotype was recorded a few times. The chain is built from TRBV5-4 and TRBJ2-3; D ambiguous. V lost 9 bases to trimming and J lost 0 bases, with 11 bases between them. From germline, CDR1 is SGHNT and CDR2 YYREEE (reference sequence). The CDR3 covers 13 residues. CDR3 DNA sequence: TGTGCCACGCAGAGGCTGAGCACAGATACGCAGTATTTT. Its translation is CATQRLSTDTQYF.

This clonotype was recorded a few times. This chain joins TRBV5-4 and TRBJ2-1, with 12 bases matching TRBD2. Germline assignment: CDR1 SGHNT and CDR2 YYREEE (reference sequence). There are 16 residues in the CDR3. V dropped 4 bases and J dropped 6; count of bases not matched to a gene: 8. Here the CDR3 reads CASSPTSGRGANEQFF. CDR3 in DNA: TGTGCCAGCAGCCCGACTAGCGGGAGAGGGGCCAATGAGCAGTTCTTC.

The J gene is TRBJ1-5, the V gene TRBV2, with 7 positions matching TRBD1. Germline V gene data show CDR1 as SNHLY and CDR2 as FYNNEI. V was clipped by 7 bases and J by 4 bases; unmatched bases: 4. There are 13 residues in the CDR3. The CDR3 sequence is CASIRDSNQPQHF. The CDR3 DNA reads TGTGCCAGCATACGGGACAGTAATCAGCCCCAGCATTTT.

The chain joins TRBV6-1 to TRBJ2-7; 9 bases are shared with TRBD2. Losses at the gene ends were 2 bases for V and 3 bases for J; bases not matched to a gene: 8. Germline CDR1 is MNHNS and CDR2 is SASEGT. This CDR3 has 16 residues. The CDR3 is CASSESSGRPHYEQYF. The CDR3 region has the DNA TGTGCCAGCAGTGAAAGTAGCGGGAGACCCCACTACGAGCAGTACTTC.

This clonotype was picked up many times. The CDR3 is CASSSTGTSGRSSEQFF. The CDR3 region has the DNA TGTGCCAGCAGCTCAACCGGGACTAGCGGGAGAAGTTCTGAGCAGTTCTTC. The rearrangement links TRBV7-3 to TRBJ2-1; 14 bases match TRBD2. This CDR3 region has 17 residues. Germline CDR1 reads SGHTA; CDR2 reads FQGTGA. The J segment lost 9 bases and the V segment lost 4 bases, leaving 11 bases of the junction unmatched.